This T cell receptor (beta chain) was profiled in a study of CD8+ T cells in alopecia areata. The CDR3 contains 15 residues. From germline, CDR1 is LNHNV and CDR2 YYDKDF (reference sequence). The V and J ends lost 4 bases and 5 bases respectively, with 15 bases between them. Points on this clone: Its antigen is still unknown.

Study findings and constraints: Among the top 100, expanded CD8+ clones, as well as scalp clonality, were significantly decreased by tofacitinib.

The treatment denotes: oral pan-JAK inhibitor, 5-10 mg twice daily. The authors extracted RNA and reverse transcribed it into cDNA as the sequencing template. The table came from immunoSEQ multiplex PCR; TCRdb's copy has only in-frame clones and leaves some out. The table lists under 150,000 clones, about four fifths of them singletons, with around 25% in the top ten. V and J are TRBV15 and TRBJ2-1; D is possibly TRBD1 or TRBD2 (5 bases each). This TCR was recovered from a human donor with alopecia areata. The starting material was CD8+ T cells sorted from blood, obtained at week 4, from a patient treated with tofacitinib. The CDR3 region is CATSKDLGPDNEQFF. For the CDR3, the DNA is TGTGCCACCAGCAAGGACTTGGGACCGGACAATGAGCAGTTCTTC. Drawing the rest from reference TRBV15 and TRBJ2-1, the complete variable domain is DAMVIQNPRYQVTQFGKPVTLSCSQTLNHNVMYWYQQKSSQAPKLLFHYYDKDFNNEADTPDNFQSRRPNTSFCFLDIRSPGLGDTAMYLCATSKDLGPDNEQFFGPGTRLTVL.